One and the same sample provided the 30 T cell receptor beta chains below, sequenced in a study of PD-L1 blockade in urothelial cancer. The data were produced by immunoSEQ multiplex PCR, yet TCRdb's version contains in-frame clones alone and is incomplete. The data contain tens of thousands of clones, around four fifths of them singletons. Time point denoted: pretreatment peripheral blood. Sequenced material: PBMCs, taken around atezolizumab (anti-PD-L1) treatment. The source of these receptors is a man older than 75 with urothelial cancer.

In its sample, this clone was seen a few times. The chain combines TRBV19 with TRBJ1-1; D might be TRBD1 (5 bases). V lost 3 bases, J lost 5 bases, and 16 bases lay in between. The CDR3 totals 15 residues. Germline V gives CDR1 LNHDA, CDR2 SQIVND (reference sequence). CDR3 DNA sequence: TGTGCCAGTAGTATCCAGGGAGGGATTAAGACTGAAGCTTTCTTT. Protein product: CASSIQGGIKTEAFF. Based on the CDR3 plus reference TRBV19 and TRBJ1-1, the full variable domain is DGGITQSPKYLFRKEGQNVTLSCEQNLNHDAMYWYRQDPGQGLRLIYYSQIVNDFQKGDIAEGYSVSREKKESFPLTVTSAQKNPTAFYLCASSIQGGIKTEAFFGQGTRLTVV.

The chain has TRBV2 and TRBJ2-1; D perhaps matches TRBD1 (6 bases). The CDR3 totals 13 residues. Germline V lookup: CDR1 SNHLY, CDR2 FYNNEI. Trimming stripped 7 bases from V and 9 bases from J, with 16 bases between. CDR3 coding DNA: TGTGCCAGCAAGATATACAGGGTGGCTGAGCAGTTCTTC. Its protein is CASKIYRVAEQFF.

The chain joins TRBV7-2 to TRBJ1-4, with no clear D. The germline V gene encodes CDR1 SGHTA and CDR2 FQGNSA. The length of the CDR3 is 16 residues. V was trimmed by 0 bases and J by 2 bases, leaving 10 bases between them. CDR3 sequence (DNA): TGTGCCAGCAGCTTAGCTGGTAGCGCCACTAATGAAAAACTGTTTTTT. Its translation is CASSLAGSATNEKLFF.

CDR3 bases: TGTGCCAGCTCAGGGGGCCCCGCTGATACGCAGTATTTT. It specifies CASSGGPADTQYF. The chain combines TRBV18 with TRBJ2-3; tentatively, D is TRBD1 (6 bases). Germline CDR1 is KGHSH and CDR2 is LQKENI. The V and J ends lost 5 bases and 6 bases respectively, with 12 bases between them. The CDR3 runs to 13 residues.

This chain uses TRBV5-1 with TRBJ1-1, with D perhaps matching TRBD1 (6 bases). V lost 3 bases and J lost 1, with 7 bases in between. This CDR3 is 13 amino acids long. Germline CDR1 SGHRS, CDR2 YFSETQ. This CDR3 is CASSSQGNTEAFF. The DNA of the CDR3 is TGCGCCAGCAGCTCACAGGGGAACACTGAAGCTTTCTTT.

The chain is built from TRBV27 and TRBJ1-2; D may be TRBD1 (5 bases). The length of the CDR3 is 16 residues. Germline V CDR1 and CDR2: MNHEY, SMNVEV (reference sequence). Between the trimmed V and J ends, which lost 6 bases and 4 bases, there was a span of 21 bases. The CDR3: CASSPGLRRGSYGYTF. The CDR3 nucleotides read TGTGCCAGCAGCCCCGGCCTTCGGAGGGGCAGCTATGGCTACACCTTC.

The chain employs TRBV2 and TRBJ2-7, with TRBD2 matching over 13 bases. This CDR3 region has 14 residues. Looked up from germline, CDR1 is SNHLY and CDR2 is FYNNEI. The J segment lost 6 bases and the V segment lost 6 bases, leaving 5 bases of the junction unmatched. CDR3 DNA: TGTGCCAGCAGAGGACTAGCGGGAGTGCGCGAGCAGTACTTC. Translation: CASRGLAGVREQYF.

The chain joins TRBV15 to TRBJ2-1; 10 positions agree with TRBD2. Germline V gene data show CDR1 as LNHNV and CDR2 as YYDKDF (reference sequence). The CDR3 is 15 residues long. Unmatched junction bases numbered 5, after V lost 0 bases and J lost 9 bases. The CDR3: CATSRDPGLAIEQFF. In nucleotides, the CDR3 is TGTGCCACCAGCAGAGATCCGGGACTAGCGATTGAGCAGTTCTTC.

Only a few counts were recorded for this clone. This chain connects TRBV2 to TRBJ2-5; tentative D call: TRBD2 (6 bases). The V and J ends lost 4 bases and 2 bases respectively, with 8 bases between them. Per the germline V gene, CDR1 is SNHLY and CDR2 is FYNNEI. This CDR3 region has 13 residues. The CDR3 here is CASSGDWQETQYF. The CDR3 coding sequence is TGTGCCAGCAGTGGGGACTGGCAAGAGACCCAGTACTTC.

The J gene is TRBJ2-7, the V gene TRBV19; 9 bases are shared with TRBD2. The CDR3 has 15 amino acids. CDR1 LNHDA and CDR2 SQIVND come from the germline V gene (reference sequence). With 3 bases clipped from V and 3 bases from J, the junction kept 6 bases outside the gene matches. The CDR3 loop reads CASSIRSGRVYEQYF. For the CDR3, the DNA is TGTGCCAGTAGTATTCGTAGCGGGAGAGTCTACGAGCAGTACTTC.

This rearrangement joins TRBV10-3 to TRBJ2-2; 9 bases agree with TRBD1. Trimming took 3 bases from V and 13 from J; bases not matched to a gene: 6. Germline V gene data show CDR1 as ENHRY and CDR2 as SYGVKD. The CDR3 spans 13 residues. CDR3 sequence reads: CAISDPGTGPLFF. Written as DNA, the CDR3 is TGTGCCATCAGTGATCCCGGGACAGGGCCGCTGTTTTTT.

The rearrangement uses TRBV7-9 and TRBJ2-1; TRBD1 aligns across 8 bases. This CDR3 is 14 amino acids long. Germline lookup yields CDR1 SEHNR and CDR2 FQNEAQ (reference sequence). With 4 bases clipped from V and 8 bases from J, the junction kept 7 bases outside the gene matches. The CDR3 is CASSSTDRVYEQFF. CDR3 sequence (DNA): TGTGCCAGCAGCTCGACGGACAGGGTGTATGAGCAGTTCTTC.

The V and J genes are TRBV27 and TRBJ1-1; 8 bases are a match to TRBD1. Germline CDR1 and CDR2: MNHEY and SMNVEV (reference sequence). The length of the CDR3 is 15 residues. Trimming took 2 bases from V and 3 from J; bases not matched to a gene: 5. This CDR3 is CASSLGQGRDTEAFF. CDR3 bases: TGTGCCAGCAGTTTAGGACAGGGACGCGACACTGAAGCTTTCTTT.

V usage is TRBV4-1 and J usage is TRBJ1-3, with D unclear. The CDR3 sequence is 13 residues long. V was clipped by 1 base and J by 4 bases, with 5 bases between them. Germline assignment: CDR1 MGHRA and CDR2 YSYEKL. The CDR3 region has the DNA TGCGCCAGCAGCCAAGCACGGGGAAACACCATATATTTT. Its protein product is CASSQARGNTIYF.

The chain has TRBV27 and TRBJ1-2; 9 bases are shared with TRBD1. The CDR3 spans 15 residues. Unmatched junction bases numbered 3, after V lost 2 bases and J lost 2 bases. Looked up from germline, CDR1 is MNHEY and CDR2 is SMNVEV (reference sequence). The CDR3: CASSLHGTGNYGYTF. The DNA for the CDR3 is TGTGCCAGCAGTTTACATGGGACAGGGAACTATGGCTACACCTTC.

This chain uses TRBV19 with TRBJ1-3; 9 bases agree with TRBD1. Unmatched junction bases numbered 6, after V lost 5 bases and J lost 4 bases. There are 15 residues in the CDR3. CDR1 is LNHDA and CDR2 is SQIVND in the germline V gene (reference sequence). The CDR3 loop is CASSADRGGGNTIYF. The DNA of the CDR3 is TGTGCCAGTAGTGCGGACAGGGGCGGCGGAAACACCATATATTTT.

This clone turned up a few times. This chain joins TRBV15 and TRBJ2-1; the D gene is possibly TRBD2 (7 bases). Trimming stripped 3 bases from V and 8 bases from J, with 17 bases between. The CDR3 sequence is 15 residues long. Germline CDR1 and CDR2: LNHNV and YYDKDF (reference sequence). This CDR3 is CATSRGGIQGHEQFF. CDR3 coding DNA: TGTGCCACCAGCAGGGGGGGGATACAGGGCCATGAGCAGTTCTTC. Full variable domain (rest looked up from reference TRBV15 and TRBJ2-1): DAMVIQNPRYQVTQFGKPVTLSCSQTLNHNVMYWYQQKSSQAPKLLFHYYDKDFNNEADTPDNFQSRRPNTSFCFLDIRSPGLGDTAMYLCATSRGGIQGHEQFFGPGTRLTVL.

The rearrangement uses TRBV6-5 and TRBJ2-1, with TRBD1 matching over 7 bases. This CDR3 comprises 13 residues. With 0 bases clipped from V and 15 bases from J, the junction kept 8 bases outside the gene matches. In germline, CDR1 is MNHEY, CDR2 SVGAGI. In nucleotides, the CDR3 is TGTGCCAGCAGTTACTCTACGGACAGGACCCTGTTCTTC. It yields the protein CASSYSTDRTLFF.

There are a few counts of this clone. The chain employs TRBV5-5 and TRBJ1-1; D uncertain. With 3 bases removed from V and 0 bases from J, the gap between germline ends came to 6 bases. This CDR3 is built from 13 residues. Germline V gene sequence: CDR1 SGHKS, CDR2 YYEKEE (reference sequence). CDR3: CASSWQLNTEAFF. The CDR3 DNA is TGTGCCAGCAGCTGGCAGTTGAACACTGAAGCTTTCTTT. Complete variable domain (other parts from reference TRBV5-5 and TRBJ1-1): DAGVTQSPTHLIKTRGQQVTLRCSPISGHKSVSWYQQVLGQGPQFIFQYYEKEERGRGNFPDRFSARQFPNYSSELNVNALLLGDSALYLCASSWQLNTEAFFGQGTRLTVV.

The chain has TRBV30 and TRBJ1-4; 7 bases align to TRBD1. The germline V gene encodes CDR1 GTSNPN and CDR2 SVGIG (reference sequence). This CDR3 comprises 15 residues. Unmatched junction bases numbered 14, after V lost 0 bases and J lost 13 bases. For the CDR3, the DNA is TGTGCCTGGAGTGTATTTAAGGAGGGGGCGGGTACACTGTTTTTT. It codes for CAWSVFKEGAGTLFF.

This clone was seen only once. The CDR3 loop is CASGLGGAPIGEQYF. The CDR3 DNA reads TGTGCTAGTGGTTTGGGAGGAGCCCCCATCGGGGAGCAGTACTTC. The chain combines TRBV12-5 with TRBJ2-7; no definite D call. Germline V gene lookup returns CDR1 LGHNT and CDR2 FRNRAP. V gave up 1 base and J gave up 7 bases, with 17 bases separating them. The length of the CDR3 is 15 residues.

This clone appeared a few times. The chain carries TRBV6-6 and TRBJ2-2; 8 positions agree with TRBD2. In germline, CDR1 is MNHNY, CDR2 SVGAGI (reference sequence). CDR3 length equals 16 residues. V was clipped by 8 bases and J by 7 bases; unmatched bases: 15. The CDR3 DNA is TGTGCCAGCCAAGCCCCAGGGGCGGGAGGTGTCGGGGAGCTGTTTTTT. Translated, it gives CASQAPGAGGVGELFF.

The V gene is TRBV15, the J gene TRBJ2-6; 7 nucleotides match TRBD1. The CDR3 runs 17 residues. Germline CDR1 and CDR2: LNHNV and YYDKDF (reference sequence). The trim removed 8 bases at V and 2 bases at J, leaving 12 bases unmatched. CDR3 residues: CATSMREGAPGANVLTF. The CDR3 DNA reads as TGTGCCACCTCGATGAGAGAGGGGGCGCCTGGGGCCAACGTCCTGACTTTC.

J is TRBJ1-1 and V is TRBV6-1; 8 positions match TRBD1. V shed 10 bases and J 1 base; nucleotides not matched to a gene: 2. Germline CDR1 reads MNHNS; CDR2 reads SASEGT. This CDR3 is 12 amino acids long. CDR3 sequence (DNA): TGTGCCACCGACAGGGGGAACACTGAAGCTTTCTTT. Translating gives CATDRGNTEAFF.

The chain recombines TRBV6-4 with TRBJ1-1, with TRBD1 as a possible D gene (5 bases). Germline CDR1 and CDR2: MRHNA and SNTAGT. The length of the CDR3 is 13 residues. Trimming removed 6 bases at V and 4 bases at J, with 12 bases between. CDR3 nucleotides: TGTGCCAGCAGCGTGGACCAGGGCACTGAAGCTTTCTTT. It translates to CASSVDQGTEAFF.

The sample holds a few counts of this clone. The chain carries TRBV4-3 and TRBJ2-2; TRBD2 aligns across 9 bases. V was pared by 1 base and J by 3 bases, with 3 bases of the junction left unmatched. The CDR3 extends over 16 amino acids. The germline gives CDR1 LGHNA, CDR2 YSLEER. DNA for the CDR3: TGCGCCAGCAGCCAAGGGGCGGGAGGGGACACCGGGGAGCTGTTTTTT. Encoded protein: CASSQGAGGDTGELFF.

V and J are TRBV11-2 and TRBJ2-2; 7 nucleotides align to TRBD2. The CDR3 has 15 amino acids. CDR1 and CDR2 (germline): SGHAT, FQNNGV. Germline trimming cut 5 bases from V and 4 bases from J; bases unmatched to any gene: 7. CDR3: CASSGGGSSTGELFF. In DNA form, the CDR3 reads TGTGCCAGCAGCGGCGGCGGGAGTAGCACCGGGGAGCTGTTTTTT.

The chain couples TRBV18 to TRBJ2-3; TRBD2 matches at 8 bases. From germline, CDR1 is KGHSH and CDR2 LQKENI. The CDR3 is 17 amino acids. Trimming took 6 bases from V and 0 from J; bases not matched to a gene: 11. CDR3 DNA: TGTGCCAGCTCCCCTCAGTCAGCGGGAGTTAGCACAGATACGCAGTATTTT. Residues: CASSPQSAGVSTDTQYF. The full variable domain, with the rest looked up from reference TRBV18 and TRBJ2-3, is NAGVMQNPRHLVRRRGQEARLRCSPMKGHSHVYWYRQLPEEGLKFMVYLQKENIIDESGMPKERFSAEFPKEGPSILRIQQVVRGDSAAYFCASSPQSAGVSTDTQYFGPGTRLTVL.

This sequence joins TRBV6-1 and TRBJ2-7; 8 nucleotides agree with TRBD2. Germline V gene data show CDR1 as MNHNS and CDR2 as SASEGT. The CDR3 has 15 amino acids. The V gene end was trimmed by 1 base and the J gene end by 0 bases; junction bases not matched to a gene: 2. The CDR3 region is CASSEETSGSYEQYF. The CDR3 bases are TGTGCCAGCAGTGAAGAAACTAGCGGCTCCTACGAGCAGTACTTC.

This sequence joins TRBV7-9 and TRBJ1-2; the D gene is possibly TRBD1 (5 bases). Germline values: CDR1 SEHNR, CDR2 FQNEAQ (reference sequence). V lost 0 bases and J 4 bases, leaving 6 bases between the germline ends. The CDR3 runs to 13 residues. The CDR3 DNA follows: TGTGCCAGCAGCTTAGCAGGGGCCTATGGCTACACCTTC. Translation gives CASSLAGAYGYTF. Supplemented by reference TRBV7-9 and TRBJ1-2, the full variable domain reads DTGVSQNPRHKITKRGQNVTFRCDPISEHNRLYWYRQTLGQGPEFLTYFQNEAQLEKSRLLSDRFSAERPKGSFSTLEIQRTEQGDSAMYLCASSLAGAYGYTFGSGTRLTVV.